The source of this TCR beta chain is a study of PD-1 blockade in mismatch repair-deficient tumors. Whole-study results and caveats: Rapid post-treatment expansion, then contraction, generally preceding radiologic response, marked tumor-resident clones.

All patients were mismatch repair deficient, assessed by either PCR or immunohistochemistry. TCRs were sequenced from a few patients responding to pembrolizumab. Sequencing was performed with immunoSEQ multiplex PCR; in TCRdb, only in-frame clones are kept and a portion is missing. The sample has about 68,000 clones, 60% to 80% seen once. Germline CDR1 is LNHDA and CDR2 is SQIVND (reference sequence). The V and J ends lost 5 bases and 3 bases respectively, with 23 bases between them. The CDR3 is 17 amino acids. As regards this clone: No antigen is known for it.

The TCR sequence derives from an adult with mismatch repair-deficient cancer. Sequenced material: peripheral blood, taken 2 weeks after starting pembrolizumab. V gene TRBV19 combines with J gene TRBJ2-7; weak D call: TRBD2 (5 bases). As DNA, the CDR3 is TGTGCCAGTAGTTCCGAAACCTTAGGCGACCGGGACTACGAGCAGTACTTC. Protein product: CASSSETLGDRDYEQYF.